Shown below are 4 T cell receptor beta chains from a single sample sequenced in a study of long-term antiretroviral therapy in people with HIV. Survey-level immunoSEQ v3.0 assays were run. Here immunoSEQ multiplex PCR was the method, and the copy in TCRdb shows in-frame clones only, minus some. The data hold about 30,000 clones, with nearly 95% observed a single time. The source material was unsorted PBMCs, sampled around 5.3 years after starting antiretroviral therapy. Receptors were obtained from a woman aged 45-65 years with HIV.

This clone showed up just once. The gene calls are TRBV18 and TRBJ2-7; D is ambiguous. The CDR3 extends over 15 amino acids. Germline V gene lookup returns CDR1 KGHSH and CDR2 LQKENI. The germline V and J ends were trimmed by 4 bases and 0 bases, with 13 bases remaining between them. This CDR3 is CASSQSILRSYEQYF. DNA of the CDR3: TGTGCCAGCTCACAGAGTATTTTGCGCTCCTACGAGCAGTACTTC.

The CDR3 region is CASSLGQGLKYF. The CDR3 DNA reads TGCGCCAGCAGCTTGGGTCAGGGGTTGAAGTACTTC. V usage is TRBV5-1 and J usage is TRBJ2-7, with a weak D call TRBD1 (6 bases). CDR1 and CDR2 (germline): SGHRS, YFSETQ. The ends were cut back, 0 bases at V and 11 bases at J, with 12 bases in the middle. The CDR3 spans 12 residues. Full variable domain (rest looked up from reference TRBV5-1 and TRBJ2-7): KAGVTQTPRYLIKTRGQQVTLSCSPISGHRSVSWYQQTPGQGLQFLFEYFSETQRNKGNFPGRFSGRQFSNSRSEMNVSTLELGDSALYLCASSLGQGLKYFGPGTRLTVT.

This chain links TRBV5-1 with TRBJ2-7, with D uncertain. The CDR3 has 14 residues. Germline loops: CDR1 SGHRS, CDR2 YFSETQ. Trimming took off 2 bases at V and 2 bases at J, with 11 bases between the two ends. Here the CDR3 DNA reads TGCGCCAGCAGCTTATTAGGGAATGCCTACGAGCAGTACTTC. It yields the protein CASSLLGNAYEQYF. Using reference TRBV5-1 and TRBJ2-7 for the parts outside the CDR3, the full variable domain is KAGVTQTPRYLIKTRGQQVTLSCSPISGHRSVSWYQQTPGQGLQFLFEYFSETQRNKGNFPGRFSGRQFSNSRSEMNVSTLELGDSALYLCASSLLGNAYEQYFGPGTRLTVT.

The J gene is TRBJ2-2, the V gene TRBV2; D ambiguous. CDR1 and CDR2 from the germline V gene are SNHLY and FYNNEI. V lost 4 bases to trimming and J lost 4 bases, with 4 bases between them. CDR3 length: 12 amino acids. The CDR3 coding sequence is TGTGCCAGCAGTGTGATCACCGGGGAGCTGTTTTTT. This encodes CASSVITGELFF.